The rows below give T cell receptor beta chains drawn from one sample of a study of cytomegalovirus exposure and HLA in healthy donors. TCRdb keeps only in-frame clones here, not all; method: immunoSEQ multiplex PCR. The sample lists 180,000 or so clones; 82% were seen once. Sequenced input: PBMCs. The receptors stem from a middle-aged man in good health and CMV-seronegative. CDR3s include the opening cysteine and the closing phenylalanine or tryptophan. A D gene is named only where the DNA matches it firmly. Clone sizes are given selectively: once, few, many, or a class where the clone is expanded.

v_call: TRBV7-2; d_call: -; j_call: TRBJ2-3; clone_size: -; cdr3_length: 14; cdr3_nt: TGTGCCAGCAGCTTCTCCAGTAGCCCAGATACGCAGTATTTT; cdr3_aa: CASSFSSSPDTQYF
v_call: TRBV10-3; d_call: -; j_call: TRBJ1-4; clone_size: -; cdr3_length: 15; cdr3_nt: TGTGCCATCAGTGGGTCAGGGGCGGTGGATGAAAAACTGTTTTTT; cdr3_aa: CAISGSGAVDEKLFF
v_call: TRBV27; d_call: -; j_call: TRBJ1-1; clone_size: -; cdr3_length: 14; cdr3_nt: TGTGCCAGCAGACCCGACAGAATGAACACTGAAGCTTTCTTT; cdr3_aa: CASRPDRMNTEAFF
v_call: TRBV7-6; d_call: TRBD2; j_call: TRBJ2-3; clone_size: -; cdr3_length: 15; cdr3_nt: TGTGCCAGCAGCCTGGGACTAGCGGGCACAGATACGCAGTATTTT; cdr3_aa: CASSLGLAGTDTQYF
v_call: TRBV6-1; d_call: TRBD1; j_call: TRBJ1-2; clone_size: few; cdr3_length: 15; cdr3_nt: TGTGCCAGCAACGCCGGGACAGCATCTAACTATGGCTACACCTTC; cdr3_aa: CASNAGTASNYGYTF
v_call: TRBV5-6; d_call: -; j_call: TRBJ1-1; clone_size: -; cdr3_length: 16; cdr3_nt: TGTGCCAGCAGCTTCTGGCTCACAGGGCCTAGCACTGAAGCTTTCTTT; cdr3_aa: CASSFWLTGPSTEAFF
v_call: TRBV5-1; d_call: -; j_call: TRBJ2-6; clone_size: once; cdr3_length: 14; cdr3_nt: TGCGCCAGCAGGGAGAATACTGGGGCCAACGTCCTGACTTTC; cdr3_aa: CASRENTGANVLTF
v_call: TRBV29-1; d_call: TRBD1; j_call: TRBJ2-3; clone_size: -; cdr3_length: 13; cdr3_nt: TGCAGCGTTGAAAGGGGGCGGGCAGATACGCAGTATTTT; cdr3_aa: CSVERGRADTQYF
v_call: TRBV2; d_call: -; j_call: TRBJ1-1; clone_size: -; cdr3_length: 13; cdr3_nt: TGTGCCAGCAGTGTTCAGGAGAACACTGAAGCTTTCTTT; cdr3_aa: CASSVQENTEAFF
v_call: TRBV14; d_call: -; j_call: TRBJ2-7; clone_size: -; cdr3_length: 17; cdr3_nt: TGTGCCAGCAGCCAAGATCTGTTAGGGGTCCGGAATGACGAGCAGTACTTC; cdr3_aa: CASSQDLLGVRNDEQYF
v_call: TRBV28; d_call: -; j_call: TRBJ2-5; clone_size: -; cdr3_length: 15; cdr3_nt: TGTGCCAGCAGTTCCGCCCAGACAGGAAAAGAGACCCAGTACTTC; cdr3_aa: CASSSAQTGKETQYF
v_call: TRBV29-1; d_call: TRBD1; j_call: TRBJ2-3; clone_size: few; cdr3_length: 16; cdr3_nt: TGCAGCGTTGAAGATCGGACAGGGGCTAGCACAGATACGCAGTATTTT; cdr3_aa: CSVEDRTGASTDTQYF
v_call: TRBV7-2; d_call: -; j_call: TRBJ1-4; clone_size: -; cdr3_length: 15; cdr3_nt: TGTGCCAGCAGCTTAGGTAGGGGTATTGGTGAAAAACTGTTTTTT; cdr3_aa: CASSLGRGIGEKLFF
v_call: TRBV5-1; d_call: TRBD2; j_call: TRBJ2-6; clone_size: -; cdr3_length: 18; cdr3_nt: TGCGCCAGCAGCCCCTTCCCAGCGGGGGGGTCTGGGGCCAACGTCCTGACTTTC; cdr3_aa: CASSPFPAGGSGANVLTF
v_call: TRBV10-3; d_call: -; j_call: TRBJ2-2; clone_size: -; cdr3_length: 16; cdr3_nt: TGTGCCATCAGAAGGTCAGCGGGTACGAACACCGGGGAGCTGTTTTTT; cdr3_aa: CAIRRSAGTNTGELFF
v_call: TRBV5-1; d_call: TRBD2; j_call: TRBJ2-1; clone_size: -; cdr3_length: 16; cdr3_nt: TGCGCCAGCAGCCCACCTAGCGGGAGTGGGGCCAATGAGCAGTTCTTC; cdr3_aa: CASSPPSGSGANEQFF
v_call: TRBV6-6; d_call: TRBD1; j_call: TRBJ2-7; clone_size: -; cdr3_length: 15; cdr3_nt: TGTGCCAGCAGACCCGGACAGGGGAGCTCCTACGAGCAGTACTTC; cdr3_aa: CASRPGQGSSYEQYF
v_call: TRBV7-9; d_call: -; j_call: TRBJ2-2; clone_size: -; cdr3_length: 16; cdr3_nt: TGTGCCAGCAGCTTAGGACAAGGGGCATTGGCCGGGGAGCTGTTTTTT; cdr3_aa: CASSLGQGALAGELFF
v_call: TRBV28; d_call: TRBD1; j_call: TRBJ2-7; clone_size: -; cdr3_length: 15; cdr3_nt: TGTGCCAGCAGGAGAGGACAGGAAATCTCCTACGAGCAGTACTTC; cdr3_aa: CASRRGQEISYEQYF
v_call: TRBV27; d_call: -; j_call: TRBJ1-5; clone_size: -; cdr3_length: 16; cdr3_nt: TGTGCCAGCAGTTTTGGGGGGGTGGGGGAGATTCAGCCCCAGCATTTT; cdr3_aa: CASSFGGVGEIQPQHF
v_call: TRBV7-6; d_call: -; j_call: TRBJ2-1; clone_size: -; cdr3_length: 14; cdr3_nt: TGTGCCAGCGGACAACAGGCTGCCGGCAATGAGCAGTTCTTC; cdr3_aa: CASGQQAAGNEQFF
v_call: TRBV5-1; d_call: -; j_call: TRBJ2-7; clone_size: -; cdr3_length: 13; cdr3_nt: TGCGCCAGCAGCTTATCGGGTCGTTACGAGCAGTACTTC; cdr3_aa: CASSLSGRYEQYF
v_call: TRBV12-5; d_call: -; j_call: TRBJ2-1; clone_size: few; cdr3_length: 12; cdr3_nt: TGTGCTAGTGGTACAGGGTGGAATGAGCAGTTCTTC; cdr3_aa: CASGTGWNEQFF
v_call: TRBV7-2; d_call: TRBD1; j_call: TRBJ2-3; clone_size: few; cdr3_length: 16; cdr3_nt: TGTGCCAGCAGCTTAGCTCTGACAGGGCACCAGCATACGCAGTATTTT; cdr3_aa: CASSLALTGHQHTQYF
v_call: TRBV30; d_call: TRBD1; j_call: TRBJ1-1; clone_size: few; cdr3_length: 16; cdr3_nt: TGTGCCTGGAGATCCTTAGGGGGCGCCGGGCACGCTGAAGCTTTCTTT; cdr3_aa: CAWRSLGGAGHAEAFF
v_call: TRBV18; d_call: -; j_call: TRBJ1-1; clone_size: -; cdr3_length: 15; cdr3_nt: TGTGCCAGCTCCAATGGACAGCCCGGAACTACTGAAGCTTTCTTT; cdr3_aa: CASSNGQPGTTEAFF